This T cell receptor (beta chain) was observed in a study of cytomegalovirus exposure and HLA in healthy donors. This clone was observed a handful of times. The junction shows a germline mismatch at one end, possibly a read error. The PCR used 60 Vbeta and 13 Jbeta primers. Here immunoSEQ multiplex PCR was the method, and the copy in TCRdb shows in-frame clones only, minus some. This repertoire shows roughly 100,000 clones, 75% found once; its top ten account for roughly 2.9%. This CDR3 spans 15 amino acids. Germline lookup yields CDR1 LGHNA and CDR2 YNFKEQ. The sequenced sample consisted of PBMCs. This clonotype was obtained from a male donor in good health and CMV-seropositive. The chain links TRBV4-2 to TRBJ1-3, with 9 nucleotides matching TRBD1. DNA of the CDR3: TGTGCCAGCAGCCAAGGGGACAGGGTTGGACACACCATATATTTT. Amino acids: CASSQGDRVGHTIYF.